What follows is one T cell receptor beta chain and its context. These data are taken from a study of blood T cell repertoires in COVID-19. Germline V gives CDR1 MGHRA, CDR2 YSYEKL. With 1 base clipped from V and 8 bases from J, the junction kept 1 base outside the gene matches. The CDR3 sequence is 12 residues long. Here immunoSEQ multiplex PCR was the method, and the copy in TCRdb shows in-frame clones only, minus some. Of under 200,000 clones listed, around 83% are singletons. Sequenced input: PBMCs or T cells enriched from blood (not recorded which). This TCR was recovered from a woman aged 30 to 39 who had been exposed to COVID-19. The chain recombines TRBV4-1 with TRBJ1-1; 7 positions match TRBD1. The CDR3 sequence is CASSQGGQEAFF. In DNA, the CDR3 is TGCGCCAGCAGCCAAGGGGGACAGGAAGCTTTCTTT.